This is a list of T cell receptor beta chains from one sample in a study of blood T cell repertoires in COVID-19. The protocol was immunoSEQ multiplex PCR, while the TCRdb copy is restricted to in-frame clones and leaves out a portion. The table lists around 140,000 clones, about three quarters of them singletons. The specimen was peripheral blood. The receptors originated from a woman over 75 with active or convalescent COVID-19. Both conserved end residues are part of each CDR3. D genes are given only for firm matches. Clone size is given for some rows only: seen once, a few or many times, or a class if the clone is expanded.

cdr3_aa cdr3_nt d_call j_call v_call cdr3_length clone_size
CASSSGQNEKLFF TGCGCCAGCAGCTCCGGACAGAATGAAAAACTGTTTTTT - TRBJ1-4 TRBV5-1 13 -
CASSPGLAGDNEQFF TGTGCCAGCTCACCAGGGCTAGCGGGGGACAATGAGCAGTTCTTC TRBD2 TRBJ2-1 TRBV18 15 -
CASSIGERQPKLGNQPQHF TGTGCCAGTAGTATAGGAGAGCGGCAGCCGAAATTGGGCAATCAGCCCCAGCATTTT - TRBJ1-5 TRBV19 19 -
CASSQNSGGTNTGELFF TGCGCCAGCAGCCAAAATAGCGGGGGGACGAACACCGGGGAGCTGTTTTTT TRBD2 TRBJ2-2 TRBV5-1 17 -
CASSYSETGSFGYTF TGTGCCAGCAGTTACTCAGAGACAGGGTCCTTTGGCTACACCTTC TRBD1 TRBJ1-2 TRBV6-6 15 -
CASSTVRGYGETQYF TGTGCCAGTAGTACAGTCAGGGGATATGGAGAGACCCAGTACTTC - TRBJ2-5 TRBV19 15 -
CASSSSGYGGGKLGNTIYF TGTGCCAGCAGCTCGTCGGGCTATGGCGGGGGAAAGCTTGGAAACACCATATATTTT - TRBJ1-3 TRBV5-6 19 -
CASSIQAGQMNTEAFF TGTGCCAGCAGCATCCAGGCGGGACAGATGAACACTGAAGCTTTCTTT TRBD1 TRBJ1-1 TRBV7-2 16 few
CASSRPGQGNGYTF TGTGCCAGCAGCCGCCCGGGACAGGGGAATGGCTACACCTTC TRBD1 TRBJ1-2 TRBV5-4 14 -
CASSLSDRVSGNTIYF TGTGCCAGCAGCCTCTCGGACAGGGTTTCCGGAAACACCATATATTTT TRBD1 TRBJ1-3 TRBV28 16 -
CASSPRAGGDSPLHF TGTGCCAGCTCACCACGGGCAGGGGGCGATTCACCCCTCCACTTT TRBD1 TRBJ1-6 TRBV18 15 once
CASSPIKNRDRRNTEAFF TGTGCCAGCAGCCCAATAAAGAACAGGGACAGGAGAAACACTGAAGCTTTCTTT TRBD1 TRBJ1-1 TRBV7-2 18 few
CASRGARDRFRHEQYF TGTGCCAGCAGGGGGGCCCGGGACAGGTTTCGGCACGAGCAGTACTTC TRBD1 TRBJ2-7 TRBV2 16 once
CSASERTSTDTQYF TGCAGTGCTAGTGAGCGGACTAGCACAGATACGCAGTATTTT - TRBJ2-3 TRBV20-1 14 once